These T cell receptor beta chains were read from a single sample in a study of cytomegalovirus exposure and HLA in healthy donors. The assay was immunoSEQ multiplex PCR, and TCRdb's table has in-frame clones only and misses some. The sample has around 150,000 clones; around four fifths are singletons. Input material: PBMCs. The receptors were sampled from a woman in her twenties or thirties in good health and CMV-seronegative. CDR3s leave out the opening cysteine and the closing phenylalanine or tryptophan. Fields, in order: CDR3 protein, V gene.

CDR3aa: ASSIDLLYGYT
v_gene: TRBV19

CDR3aa: ASSPPGQLMNTEAF
v_gene: TRBV27

CDR3aa: ASSQGLAGPYEQY
v_gene: TRBV14

CDR3aa: ASSGTGRGVAGGPRF
v_gene: TRBV11-2

CDR3aa: ASSLVGQAQSSGANVLT
v_gene: TRBV18

CDR3aa: ASSPTVKGTDTQY
v_gene: TRBV9

CDR3aa: ATGGVARDTQY
v_gene: TRBV28

CDR3aa: ASSLYPATAGSYEQY
v_gene: TRBV5-1

CDR3aa: ASSKRGPITRSSGNTIY
v_gene: TRBV14

CDR3aa: ASSPRVQITSEYNEQF
v_gene: TRBV5-1

CDR3aa: ASSPLEGRANYGYT
v_gene: TRBV18

CDR3aa: ASRAPGQGVEQY
v_gene: TRBV6-1